The T cell receptor beta chain under discussion was sequenced for a study of blood T cell repertoires in COVID-19. Looking at the study overall: The cDNA or gDNA used as material had been derived from T cells, B-cell-depleted T cells, or PBMCs.

This clone has just one count. This CDR3 has 15 residues. The V end was cut by 0 bases, the J end by 1 base, with 7 bases between. Germline CDR1 and CDR2: SGHAT and FQNNGV. In the source study's methods: Amplification of reference gene primers provided the estimated nucleated cell counts. Sequencing was performed with immunoSEQ multiplex PCR; in TCRdb, only in-frame clones are kept and a portion is missing. Clone size and the V and J calls come from that table; the DNA yielded D and trimming. Among some 180,000 clones listed, 83% were seen once. Source material: peripheral blood. The receptor was derived from a woman of 80 years or more with acute or convalescent COVID-19. The gene calls are TRBV11-2 and TRBJ2-1; TRBD1 is a possible D gene (5 bases). The CDR3 spells CASSLDRESYNEQFF. CDR3 bases: TGTGCCAGCAGCTTAGACAGGGAATCCTACAATGAGCAGTTCTTC. The full variable domain, in which reference TRBV11-2 and TRBJ2-1 provide the parts outside the CDR3, is EAGVAQSPRYKIIEKRQSVAFWCNPISGHATLYWYQQILGQGPKLLIQFQNNGVVDDSQLPKDRFSAERLKGVDSTLKIQPAKLEDSAVYLCASSLDRESYNEQFFGPGTRLTVL.